One and the same sample provided the 17 T cell receptor beta chains below, sequenced in a study of blood T cell repertoires in COVID-19. Clones were sequenced by immunoSEQ multiplex PCR, and TCRdb holds only the in-frame ones, with some missing. The sample yields about 300,000 clones, 86% seen once. The sample consisted of peripheral blood. The receptors were sampled from a woman aged 45-65 years with acute or convalescent COVID-19.

V and J are TRBV19 and TRBJ1-1; D may be TRBD1 (5 bases). Germline assignment: CDR1 LNHDA and CDR2 SQIVND (reference sequence). This CDR3 has 15 residues. Trimming took 7 bases from V and 5 from J, leaving 20 bases between them. The CDR3 reads CASIPAAGKVTEAFF. CDR3 in DNA: TGTGCCAGTATACCGGCGGCAGGGAAGGTAACTGAAGCTTTCTTT.

This chain connects TRBV20-1 to TRBJ2-1; maybe TRBD2 (5 bases). The CDR3 totals 14 residues. V lost 3 bases to trimming and J lost 9 bases, with 18 bases between them. Germline values: CDR1 DFQATT, CDR2 SNEGSKA (reference sequence). For the CDR3, the DNA is TGCAGTGCTAGTGAGGGAGCGTTAGGTGGTGAGCAGTTCTTC. Its translation is CSASEGALGGEQFF.

This CDR3 reads CASSESPTGKNTEAFF. In DNA form, the CDR3 reads TGTGCCAGCAGTGAGTCCCCAACAGGGAAGAACACTGAAGCTTTCTTT. The chain joins TRBV2 to TRBJ1-1; TRBD1 is a possible D gene (6 bases). CDR3 size: 16 residues. The V and J ends lost 3 bases and 1 base respectively, with 15 bases between them. The germline V gene encodes CDR1 SNHLY and CDR2 FYNNEI.

This clone was observed once. The rearrangement uses TRBV19 and TRBJ2-1, with 8 bases matching TRBD1. V gave up 6 bases and J gave up 9 bases; unmatched junction bases: 4. CDR1 and CDR2 from the germline V gene are LNHDA and SQIVND (reference sequence). The CDR3 is 12 residues long. The CDR3 nucleotides are TGTGCCAGTAGGCAGGGGGCGAGTGAGCAGTTCTTC. Translation: CASRQGASEQFF.

The rearrangement uses TRBV3-1 (or the pseudogene TRBV3-2) and TRBJ2-5, with D perhaps matching TRBD1 (5 bases). Trimming stripped 3 bases from V and 1 base from J, with 24 bases between. CDR1 and CDR2 (germline): LGHDT, YNNKEL (reference sequence). This CDR3 comprises 19 residues. CDR3 residues: CASSHPLGNTNRFQETQYF. CDR3 bases: TGTGCCAGCAGCCACCCCTTAGGAAATACCAACAGGTTCCAAGAGACCCAGTACTTC.

Notes on this clone: The DNA is omitted, as the CDR3 cannot be located on it reliably, and the CDR3 follows TCRdb's listing. This chain joins TRBV28 and TRBJ2-5; TRBD1 reflects the table's D call only, with no check against the DNA. The CDR3 has 16 amino acids, counting both end residues. CDR1 and CDR2 (germline): MDHEN, SYDVKM. CDR3 in amino acids: CASSSSTGGNLETQYF.

This sequence joins TRBV27 and TRBJ1-2, with 8 bases that match TRBD1. This CDR3 is 16 amino acids long. Germline lookup yields CDR1 MNHEY and CDR2 SMNVEV (reference sequence). Trimming at V came to 1 base and at J to 6 bases, leaving 10 bases not matched to a gene. The CDR3 DNA reads as TGTGCCAGCAGTTTATTGGCAGGGGGCCTCAAAGATGGCTACACCTTC. It yields the protein CASSLLAGGLKDGYTF.

The CDR3 nucleotides are TGCAGCGTCCCCCGGACTAGCGGTACCACAGTTCCAGGTACGCAGTATTTT. Protein product: CSVPRTSGTTVPGTQYF. The V call is TRBV29-1, the J call TRBJ2-3; TRBD2 matches 10 bases. Per the germline V gene, CDR1 is SQVTM and CDR2 is ANQGSEA. V shed 6 bases, J shed 8 bases, and the junction held 20 bases outside the gene matches. This CDR3 has 17 amino acids.

The rearrangement uses TRBV7-3 and TRBJ2-1; D may be TRBD1 (6 bases). V was shortened by 5 bases and J by 6 bases, with 17 bases between the two germline ends. The germline gives CDR1 SGHTA, CDR2 FQGTGA. The CDR3 runs to 15 residues. The CDR3 reads CASSLPQGNPNEQFF. CDR3 bases: TGTGCCAGCAGCCTCCCACAGGGTAATCCCAATGAGCAGTTCTTC. The whole variable domain, remainder taken from reference TRBV7-3 and TRBJ2-1, is GAGVSQTPSNKVTEKGKYVELRCDPISGHTALYWYRQSLGQGPEFLIYFQGTGAADDSGLPNDRFFAVRPEGSVSTLKIQRTERGDSAVYLCASSLPQGNPNEQFFGPGTRLTVL.

The chain couples TRBV7-8 to TRBJ1-5; D remains unclear. The germline V and J ends were trimmed by 4 bases and 6 bases, with 22 bases remaining between them. CDR1 SGHVS and CDR2 FQNEAQ come from the germline V gene. The CDR3 is 17 amino acids. The CDR3: CASSSPRRFARGQPQHF. CDR3 bases: TGTGCCAGCAGCTCCCCTCGGCGGTTCGCCCGGGGTCAGCCCCAGCATTTT.

This chain links TRBV18 with TRBJ2-1, with 10 positions matching TRBD2. This CDR3 region has 16 residues. The germline gives CDR1 KGHSH, CDR2 LQKENI. V shed 3 bases and J 5 bases; nucleotides not matched to a gene: 7. CDR3 amino acids: CASSPTGLAKNNEQFF. The CDR3 DNA reads TGTGCCAGCTCACCGACGGGACTAGCGAAAAACAATGAGCAGTTCTTC.

The chain uses TRBV7-2 and TRBJ1-3; TRBD1 might be the D (6 bases). This CDR3 region has 16 residues. The germline V gene encodes CDR1 SGHTA and CDR2 FQGNSA. With 4 bases removed from V and 4 bases from J, the gap between germline ends came to 17 bases. The CDR3 reads CASSSLTGIYGNTIYF. In nucleotides, the CDR3 is TGTGCCAGCAGCTCCTTAACAGGGATTTACGGAAACACCATATATTTT.

The chain employs TRBV19 and TRBJ2-1, with 7 positions matching TRBD1. CDR3 size: 15 residues. Germline CDR1 LNHDA, CDR2 SQIVND (reference sequence). J lost 2 bases, V lost 4 bases, and 5 bases had no gene match. Here the CDR3 DNA reads TGTGCCAGTAGTAATATCGGGACAGCCTACAATGAGCAGTTCTTC. Translating it yields CASSNIGTAYNEQFF.

This chain uses TRBV9 with TRBJ1-1; D gene uncertain. V lost 1 base and J 4 bases, leaving 11 bases between the germline ends. Germline CDR1 is SGDLS and CDR2 is YYNGEE. CDR3 length: 14 residues. The CDR3 is CASSVNGLGTEAFF. The CDR3 bases are TGTGCCAGCAGCGTAAACGGGTTGGGCACTGAAGCTTTCTTT.

A remark on this clone: The conserved closing phenylalanine or tryptophan is absent in this CDR3, likely reflecting a read error. The limits of the CDR3 on the DNA are not certain, so only TCRdb's listed CDR3 is given. The chain joins TRBV7-9 to TRBJ2-7; the tabulated D call, TRBD2, remains unverified against the DNA. The CDR3 is made up of 12 amino acids, end residues included. Germline V lookup: CDR1 SEHNR, CDR2 FQNEAQ (reference sequence). The CDR3 is CASTSGRGRLIL.

The chain links TRBV27 to TRBJ2-7; D may be TRBD2 (5 bases). The CDR3 covers 17 residues. Germline V lookup: CDR1 MNHEY, CDR2 SMNVEV (reference sequence). V dropped 4 bases and J dropped 2 bases, with 21 bases sitting between them. The CDR3 is CASSSREFRMETYEQYF. CDR3 nucleotide sequence: TGTGCCAGCAGTTCGAGGGAGTTTAGGATGGAAACCTACGAGCAGTACTTC.

This chain uses TRBV16 with TRBJ1-1; TRBD1 matches 7 bases. The CDR3 runs to 15 residues. V shed 2 bases, J shed 5 bases, and the junction held 8 bases outside the gene matches. Per germline, CDR1 KGHSY and CDR2 FQNENV. The CDR3 sequence: CASSQTAGGRTEAFF. Written as DNA, the CDR3 is TGTGCCAGCAGCCAAACGGCAGGGGGGCGGACTGAAGCTTTCTTT.